The 2 T cell receptor beta chains below come from one sample, sequenced in a study of beta chain features in type 1 diabetes. TCRB transcripts that were expressed got sequenced, as all of the isolated RNA had been reverse transcribed. Method: immunoSEQ multiplex PCR; TCRdb's copy keeps in-frame clones and lacks some. This table has 150,000 or so clones, 9.5% to 10% appearing once. Material: central memory CD4+ T cells from blood. The receptor set was obtained from a woman aged 40 to 49 in good health.

V gene TRBV11-2 combines with J gene TRBJ2-1; the D is unclear. Trimming removed 3 bases at V and 10 bases at J, with 10 bases between. The length of the CDR3 is 12 residues. CDR1 is SGHAT and CDR2 is FQNNGV in the germline V gene. CDR3: CASSFPGGEQFF. CDR3 sequence (DNA): TGTGCCAGCAGCTTCCCGGGTGGAGAGCAGTTCTTC. Complete variable domain (other parts from reference TRBV11-2 and TRBJ2-1): EAGVAQSPRYKIIEKRQSVAFWCNPISGHATLYWYQQILGQGPKLLIQFQNNGVVDDSQLPKDRFSAERLKGVDSTLKIQPAKLEDSAVYLCASSFPGGEQFFGPGTRLTVL.

CDR3 loop: CASSDFDSAYGYTF. CDR3 coding DNA: TGTGCCAGCAGCGATTTTGACAGCGCCTATGGCTACACCTTC. The chain recombines TRBV5-4 with TRBJ1-2, with D possibly being TRBD1 (5 bases). CDR3 length: 14 residues. Trimming cost V 4 bases and J 4 bases, with 14 bases left between them. Germline V gene data show CDR1 as SGHNT and CDR2 as YYREEE (reference sequence). The full variable domain, completed using reference TRBV5-4 and TRBJ1-2, is ETGVTQSPTHLIKTRGQQVTLRCSSQSGHNTVSWYQQALGQGPQFIFQYYREEENGRGNFPPRFSGLQFPNYSSELNVNALELDDSALYLCASSDFDSAYGYTFGSGTRLTVV.